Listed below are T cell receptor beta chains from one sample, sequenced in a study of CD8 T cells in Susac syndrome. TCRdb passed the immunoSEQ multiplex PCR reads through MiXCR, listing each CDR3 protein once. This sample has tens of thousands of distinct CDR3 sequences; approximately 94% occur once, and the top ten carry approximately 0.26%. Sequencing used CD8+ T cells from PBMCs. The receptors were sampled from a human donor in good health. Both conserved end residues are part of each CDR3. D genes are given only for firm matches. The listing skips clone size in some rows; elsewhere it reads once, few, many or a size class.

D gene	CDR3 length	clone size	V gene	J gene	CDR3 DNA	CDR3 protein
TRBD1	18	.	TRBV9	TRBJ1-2	TGTGCCAGCAGCGCTCAACTCGGACAGGACATCAACTACTATGGCTACACCTTC	CASSAQLGQDINYYGYTF
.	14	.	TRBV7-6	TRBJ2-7	TGTGCCAGCAGCCCCGAGGGGCCTGGCTACGAGCAGTACTTC	CASSPEGPGYEQYF
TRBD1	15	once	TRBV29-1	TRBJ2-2	TGCAGCGTCTGGAAGGACAGGGGTCGTGGCGGGGAGCTGTTTTTT	CSVWKDRGRGGELFF
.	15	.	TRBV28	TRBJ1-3	TGTGCCAGCAGTACGCACAGGAGCTCTGGAAACACCATATATTTT	CASSTHRSSGNTIYF
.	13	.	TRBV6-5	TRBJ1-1	TGTGCCAGCAGTTACAAGGGTCTAGGAGAAGCTTTCTTT	CASSYKGLGEAFF
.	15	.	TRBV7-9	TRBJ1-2	TGTGCCAGCAGCTTAGACCGGGGATTGGCGACTGGCTACACCTTC	CASSLDRGLATGYTF
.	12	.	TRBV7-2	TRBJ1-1	TGTGCCAGCAGCACTCAGGGTTCTGAAGCTTTCTTT	CASSTQGSEAFF
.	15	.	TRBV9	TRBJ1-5	TGTGCCAGCAGCGTAGGAGGGTATAGCAATCAGCCCCAGCATTTT	CASSVGGYSNQPQHF
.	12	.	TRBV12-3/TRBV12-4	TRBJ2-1	TGTGCCAGCAGTCCTCTAGTCACCGAGCAGTTCTTC	CASSPLVTEQFF
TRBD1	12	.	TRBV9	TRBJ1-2	TGTGCCAGCCAAGACAGGGTTGAAGGCTACACCTTC	CASQDRVEGYTF
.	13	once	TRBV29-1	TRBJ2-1	TGCAGCGTTTACCCGGGACTTTACAATGAGCAGTTCTTC	CSVYPGLYNEQFF
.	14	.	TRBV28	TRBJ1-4	TGTGCCAGCAGTTTAGGGCGGGGAAATGAAAAACTGTTTTTT	CASSLGRGNEKLFF
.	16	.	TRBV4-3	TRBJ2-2	TGCGCCAGCAGCCAAGATCTGGGAGCAAACACCGGGGAGCTGTTTTTT	CASSQDLGANTGELFF
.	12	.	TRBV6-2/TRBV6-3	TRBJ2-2	TGTGCCAGCAGTTACACCCCCGGGGAGCTGTTTTTT	CASSYTPGELFF
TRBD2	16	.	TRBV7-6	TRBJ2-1	TGTGCCAGCAGCTTAGATGCTAGCGGGAGTGACAATGAGCAGTTCTTC	CASSLDASGSDNEQFF
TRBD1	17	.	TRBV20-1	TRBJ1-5	TGCAGTGCTAGAGGCCTAGGACAGGGGCAATCCGCTGGGCCCCAGCATTTT	CSARGLGQGQSAGPQHF
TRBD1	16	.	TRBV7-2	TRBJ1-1	TGTGCCAGCAGCCATTCCGGGACAGAGATGAACACTGAAGCTTTCTTT	CASSHSGTEMNTEAFF
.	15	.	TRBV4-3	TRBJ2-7	TGCGCCAGCAGCCAAGTCCGGGATCTCTCCTACGAGCAGTACTTC	CASSQVRDLSYEQYF
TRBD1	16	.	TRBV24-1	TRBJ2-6	TGTGCCACCAGTGAGGACAGGGGTTCAGGGGCCAACGTCCTGACTTTC	CATSEDRGSGANVLTF
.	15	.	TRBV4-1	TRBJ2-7	TGCGCCAGCAGCCAAGAGCAGGGGCCCCTCTACGAGCAGTACTTC	CASSQEQGPLYEQYF
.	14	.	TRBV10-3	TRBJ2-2	TGTGCCATCCCCGGAGGAGCGAACACCGGGGAGCTGTTTTTT	CAIPGGANTGELFF
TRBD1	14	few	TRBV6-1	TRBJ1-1	TGTGCCAGCAGTTTTGGACAGGGTATCACTGAAGCTTTCTTT	CASSFGQGITEAFF
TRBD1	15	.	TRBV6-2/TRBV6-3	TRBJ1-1	TGTGCCAGCAGTTCCTGGGGACAGCCAAACACTGAAGCTTTCTTT	CASSSWGQPNTEAFF
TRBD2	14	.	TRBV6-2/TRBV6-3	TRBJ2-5	TGTGCCAGCAGTTTGACTAGCGGCCAAGAGACCCAGTACTTC	CASSLTSGQETQYF
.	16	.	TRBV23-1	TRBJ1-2	TGCGCCAGCAGTCAAAGGAAGGGATGTCGTAACTATGGCTACACCTTC	CASSQRKGCRNYGYTF
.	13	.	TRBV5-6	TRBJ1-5	TGTGCCAGCAGCTTGGAGGAAAATCAGCCCCAGCATTTT	CASSLEENQPQHF
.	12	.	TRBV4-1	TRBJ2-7	TGCGCCAGCAGCCAAGACTCCTACGAGCAGTACTTC	CASSQDSYEQYF
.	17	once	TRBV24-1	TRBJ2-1	TGTGCCACCAGTGATTTGGGGAGGGGGATGGAGGGAAATGAGCAGTTCTTC	CATSDLGRGMEGNEQFF
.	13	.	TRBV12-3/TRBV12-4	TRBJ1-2	TGTGCCAGCAGTTTTTACAGGGAGGGTGGCTACACCTTC	CASSFYREGGYTF
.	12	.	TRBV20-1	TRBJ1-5	TGCAGTGCTGCAGAGATGGGGCAGCCCCAGCATTTT	CSAAEMGQPQHF
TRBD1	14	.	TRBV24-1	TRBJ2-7	TGTGCCACCAGCCGGACAGGTAGCGCCTACGAGCAGTACTTC	CATSRTGSAYEQYF
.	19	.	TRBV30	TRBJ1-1	TGTGCCGGCGACCCTCTCGGGGTAGAGGGCATCGGAGGGTTCACTGAAGCTTTCTTT	CAGDPLGVEGIGGFTEAFF
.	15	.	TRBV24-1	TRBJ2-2	TGTGCCACCAGTGATCTGCCCGGTTTGACCGGGGAGCTGTTTTTT	CATSDLPGLTGELFF
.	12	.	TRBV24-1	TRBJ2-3	TGTGCCACCAGTGAAGGGGGGAATACGCAGTATTTT	CATSEGGNTQYF
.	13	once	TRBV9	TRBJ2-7	TGTGCCAGCAGCGTAGCGGACAGCTACGAGCAGTACTTC	CASSVADSYEQYF
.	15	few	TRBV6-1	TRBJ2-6	TGTGCCAGCAGTCAAAGGGACTCTGGGGCCAACGTCCTGACTTTC	CASSQRDSGANVLTF
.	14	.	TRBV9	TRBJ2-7	TGTGCCAGCAGCGTAGGGACAGAAAACTACGAGCAGTACTTC	CASSVGTENYEQYF